The entry below describes one TCR beta chain. Its antigen is as yet unknown. The sequenced fragment ends 3 residues before the CDR3 boundary, so the rest is inferred from the germline J gene. Repertoires were generated with immunoSEQ multiplex PCR, while TCRdb's copy carries only in-frame clones and drops some. This sample's clone table lists 20,000 to 25,000 clones. This sample stems from a study of T cells in women clearing cervical HPV infection. Study information: Women with histologically confirmed HPV16-related CIN3 or worse, 2 with invasive cancer, served as cases. Findings of the study overall: TRBV6-7 abundance was lower in cases than controls (around 0.11% versus 0.16%). CIN3+ cases had significantly higher TCR richness than controls; evenness did not differ.

All donors had a single incident cervical HPV16 infection, not prevalent. Germline-derived CDR1 and CDR2 are SQVTM and ANQGSEA. This CDR3 is 13 amino acids long. The chain couples TRBV29-1 to TRBJ1-2; D is ambiguous. The sample comprised blood buffy coat. This sequence originates from a woman aged 18 to 75 with a cervical HPV16 infection that either progressed to CIN3+ or cleared (not recorded which). Partial CDR3 DNA: TGCAGCGTTGATCGTCCAGGTACCTACGAC. Protein product: CSVDRPGTYD. The complete CDR3 protein is CSVDRPGTYDYTF.